This is a list of T cell receptor beta chains from one sample in a study of cytomegalovirus exposure and HLA in healthy donors. Libraries were prepared by immunoSEQ multiplex PCR; TCRdb keeps only in-frame clonotypes and omits some of them. The data contain some 110,000 clones, roughly 77% of them singletons. The sequenced material came from PBMCs. The receptors originated from a man between 50 and 59 years old in good health and CMV-seropositive. The CDR3 runs from the conserved cysteine through the conserved F or W. The D gene is left open where the match is weak. Clone size is shown for a subset of rows, as once, few, many or a class of expanded clone.

size	V	D	J	DNA	CDR3
NA	TRBV29-1	NA	TRBJ2-2	TGCAGCGTGCCGGGTGAAACGAACACCGGGGAGCTGTTTTTT	CSVPGETNTGELFF
NA	TRBV27	TRBD1	TRBJ2-7	TGTGCCAGCAGTTTATCGTCCCAGGGGGTGTACGAGCAGTACTTC	CASSLSSQGVYEQYF
NA	TRBV19	TRBD2	TRBJ2-1	TGTGCCAGTAGTAAGAGAGCGGGAAGTCCTGAGCAGTTCTTC	CASSKRAGSPEQFF
NA	TRBV7-3	TRBD1	TRBJ2-3	TGTGCCAGCAGCAAAGGACAGGGTCCAGATACGCAGTATTTT	CASSKGQGPDTQYF
NA	TRBV5-4	NA	TRBJ2-1	TGTGCCAGCACCCCGGAGGGCCGTGGGGAGCAGTTCTTC	CASTPEGRGEQFF
NA	TRBV27	NA	TRBJ2-7	TGTGCCAGCAGTTTGTTGGCGGGTTCCACCTACGAGCAGTACTTC	CASSLLAGSTYEQYF
few	TRBV2	NA	TRBJ1-6	TGTGCCAGCAGTGGAAGGGAGGATAATTCACCCCTCCACTTT	CASSGREDNSPLHF
NA	TRBV19	NA	TRBJ1-2	TGTGCCAGTAGTATAGAGTCGGGGGAAGGTCCCGCTAACTATGGCTACACCTTC	CASSIESGEGPANYGYTF
NA	TRBV30	NA	TRBJ2-7	TGTGCCTGGAGTCAAGGGGTCGAGCAGTACTTC	CAWSQGVEQYF
NA	TRBV2	TRBD2	TRBJ2-2	TGTGCCAGCAGTTTAGCGGGAACCGGGGAGCTGTTTTTT	CASSLAGTGELFF
NA	TRBV5-6	NA	TRBJ1-4	TGTGCCAGCAGCTTGCACTCAACTAATGAAAAACTGTTTTTT	CASSLHSTNEKLFF
NA	TRBV2	TRBD1	TRBJ1-3	TGTGCCAGCAGTGAAAGTAGCCCAAGGGGGCGCATCTCTGGAAACACCATATATTTT	CASSESSPRGRISGNTIYF
NA	TRBV9	TRBD2	TRBJ2-1	TGTGCCAGCAGCTCCCGGGACTACTACAATGAGCAGTTCTTC	CASSSRDYYNEQFF
NA	TRBV5-4	NA	TRBJ2-5	TGTGCCAGCAGCCGTCCGACCGGGGGAAGGGAGACCCAGTACTTC	CASSRPTGGRETQYF
NA	TRBV19	NA	TRBJ1-5	TGTGCCAGTAGTATCTCGTATCAGCCCCAGCATTTT	CASSISYQPQHF
NA	TRBV6-5	TRBD1	TRBJ1-2	TGTGCCAGCAGTTGGACAGGCGACTATGGCTACACCTTC	CASSWTGDYGYTF
NA	TRBV5-1	NA	TRBJ2-7	TGCGCCAGCAGCTGGACAGTCTCCTACGAGCAGTACTTC	CASSWTVSYEQYF
NA	TRBV7-8	NA	TRBJ2-1	TGTGCCAGCAGCTTAGATGGGTTTGGGCCATACAATGAGCAGTTCTTC	CASSLDGFGPYNEQFF
NA	TRBV19	TRBD2	TRBJ2-5	TGTGCCAGTAGTATAGGCGGGCTAGCGGGGAGCCAAGAGACCCAGTACTTC	CASSIGGLAGSQETQYF
NA	TRBV9	NA	TRBJ2-2	TGTGCCAGCAGCGTAGGTAGGGGCCCCGGGGAGCTGTTTTTT	CASSVGRGPGELFF
NA	TRBV19	NA	TRBJ1-1	TGTGCCAGTAGTATTCGCGGGAACACTGAAGCTTTCTTT	CASSIRGNTEAFF
NA	TRBV7-9	TRBD2	TRBJ2-7	TGTGCCAGCAGCTTACTAGCGGGCTCCTACGAGCAGTACTTC	CASSLLAGSYEQYF
once	TRBV19	TRBD2	TRBJ2-3	TGTGCCAGTAGTATAGATTGGGGAGGGTTTGATCCAGATACGCAGTATTTT	CASSIDWGGFDPDTQYF
NA	TRBV5-1	NA	TRBJ2-5	TGCGCCAGCAGCTTCCAGGGAGAGACCCAGTACTTC	CASSFQGETQYF
NA	TRBV2	TRBD1	TRBJ2-2	TGTGCCAGCAGTGAAAGGGGGCAATGGACCGGGGAGCTGTTTTTT	CASSERGQWTGELFF
few	TRBV23-1	NA	TRBJ1-5	TGCGCCAGCGCTGCCTCGGACAGCCGAGGGAATCAGCCCCAGCATTTT	CASAASDSRGNQPQHF
NA	TRBV5-1	NA	TRBJ2-7	TGCGCCAGCAGCTTGACAGGGACGACCTACGAGCAGTACTTC	CASSLTGTTYEQYF
few	TRBV4-2	NA	TRBJ2-7	TGTGCCAGCAGCCAAGCAGGGGCCATGAGGGAGCAGTACTTC	CASSQAGAMREQYF
NA	TRBV2	NA	TRBJ1-1	TGTGCCAGCAGTGGTAGGAGAGACACTGAAGCTTTCTTT	CASSGRRDTEAFF
NA	TRBV7-7	NA	TRBJ1-5	TGTGCTGTCAGGGAAGCGCCTAATTATAGCAATCAGCCCCAGCATTTT	CAVREAPNYSNQPQHF
NA	TRBV28	NA	TRBJ2-5	TGTGCCAGCAGCCCGGGGAGTAGGTACCAAGAGACCCAGTACTTC	CASSPGSRYQETQYF
many	TRBV5-1	TRBD2	TRBJ2-1	TGCGCCAGCAGCCCTGGGGAGGGCTCCTACAATGAGCAGTTCTTC	CASSPGEGSYNEQFF
NA	TRBV4-1	NA	TRBJ2-2	TGCGCCAGCAGCCAAGATCGGGTGGGGCAAGCCTTGAACACCGGGGAGCTGTTTTTT	CASSQDRVGQALNTGELFF
NA	TRBV7-2	TRBD1	TRBJ2-5	TGTGCCAGCAGCTCTGGGACAGGCGAAGAGACCCAGTACTTC	CASSSGTGEETQYF
NA	TRBV9	NA	TRBJ2-2	TGTGCCAGCAGCGGGGCCACCGGGGAGCTGTTTTTT	CASSGATGELFF
NA	TRBV5-1	TRBD2	TRBJ2-7	TGCGCCAGCAGCTTGAGCGGGGGCTTGTCCTACGAGCAGTACTTC	CASSLSGGLSYEQYF
NA	TRBV29-1	NA	TRBJ1-2	TGCAGCGTTAAAGCGGGGGGTGGGGGCTACACCTTC	CSVKAGGGGYTF
NA	TRBV18	NA	TRBJ2-1	TGTGCCAGCTCACCACCCGGGGGGCGGGATGAGCAGTTCTTC	CASSPPGGRDEQFF
NA	TRBV6-5	TRBD1	TRBJ1-2	TGTGCCAGCAGTTACGCAGGGGGCAACTATGGCTACACCTTC	CASSYAGGNYGYTF
NA	TRBV5-1	TRBD1	TRBJ2-1	TGCGCCAGCAGCCTCCGTGGGACAGGGGGATACAATGAGCAGTTCTTC	CASSLRGTGGYNEQFF
NA	TRBV27	TRBD1	TRBJ1-2	TGTGCCAGCAGTGGACAGGGACCGTTCTATGGCTACACCTTC	CASSGQGPFYGYTF
NA	TRBV5-4	NA	TRBJ1-1	TGTGCCAGCAGCTTGGCGGCAAGTCAGGGGGCTTTCTTT	CASSLAASQGAFF
NA	TRBV18	TRBD2	TRBJ2-3	TGTGCCAGCTCACCACTAGCGGGGGTAAATGCAGATACGCAGTATTTT	CASSPLAGVNADTQYF
NA	TRBV30	NA	TRBJ1-5	TGTGCCTGGAGTGTAGGGGGTGATCAGCCCCAGCATTTT	CAWSVGGDQPQHF
once	TRBV2	NA	TRBJ1-4	TGTGCCAGCAGTGATACAACTAATGAAAAACTGTTTTTT	CASSDTTNEKLFF
NA	TRBV1	NA	TRBJ2-7	TGCACCAGCAGCCGAGCCCCCTCTCAAGGCCAGGAGGGCCACGAGCAGTACTTC	CTSSRAPSQGQEGHEQYF
NA	TRBV10-2	NA	TRBJ2-1	TGCGCCAGCAGTGAAAGAGGTCAGCCTTACGATGAGCAGTTCTTC	CASSERGQPYDEQFF
NA	TRBV19	TRBD1	TRBJ1-5	TGTGCCAGTAGTATGAGTGGACAGGGCAATCAGCCCCAGCATTTT	CASSMSGQGNQPQHF
NA	TRBV6-5	NA	TRBJ2-7	TGTGCCAGCAGTCTAGGACAGCACTACGAGCAGTACTTC	CASSLGQHYEQYF
NA	TRBV9	NA	TRBJ1-5	TGTGCCAGCAGCGTTTGGGACACCCTTGGGCCCCAGCATTTT	CASSVWDTLGPQHF
NA	TRBV2	NA	TRBJ1-6	TGTGCCAGCAATAGGGGAAGCGGGGATACTTCACCCCTCCACTTT	CASNRGSGDTSPLHF
NA	TRBV30	NA	TRBJ1-6	TGTGCCTGGGGTGGGGAGCCTTCACCCCTCCACTTT	CAWGGEPSPLHF
NA	TRBV5-4	TRBD2	TRBJ2-5	TGTGCCAGCAGCCGTTATAGCGGGAGAGGGGGAGAGACCCAGTACTTC	CASSRYSGRGGETQYF
NA	TRBV28	NA	TRBJ1-4	TGTGCCAGCAGTTTACAGGTCGGTTCGGAACTGTTTTTT	CASSLQVGSELFF
NA	TRBV7-9	NA	TRBJ2-4	TGTGCCAGCAGCCCAGTCGAGGGCTGGAACATTCAGTACTTC	CASSPVEGWNIQYF